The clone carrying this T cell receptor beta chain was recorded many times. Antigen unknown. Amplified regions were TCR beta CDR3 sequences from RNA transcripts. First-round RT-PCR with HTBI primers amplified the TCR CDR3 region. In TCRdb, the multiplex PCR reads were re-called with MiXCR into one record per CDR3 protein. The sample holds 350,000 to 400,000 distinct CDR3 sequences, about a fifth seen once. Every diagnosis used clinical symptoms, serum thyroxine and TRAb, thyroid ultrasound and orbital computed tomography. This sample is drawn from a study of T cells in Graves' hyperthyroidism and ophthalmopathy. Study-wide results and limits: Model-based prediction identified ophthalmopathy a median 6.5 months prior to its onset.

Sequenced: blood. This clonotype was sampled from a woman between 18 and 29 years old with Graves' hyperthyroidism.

The CDR3 bases are TGCGGAAATAGGGATTCCAACACTGAAGCTTTCTTT. Translated: CGNRDSNTEAFF. The chain employs TRBV20-1 and TRBJ1-1; D call uncertain. The CDR3 is 12 amino acids. In germline, CDR1 is DFQATT, CDR2 SNEGSKA (reference sequence).